A selection of T cell receptor beta chains follows, all from one sample in a study of blood T cell repertoires in COVID-19. The method was immunoSEQ multiplex PCR; TCRdb's version includes in-frame clones alone and lacks a portion of them. Among roughly 440,000 clones listed, roughly 88% were seen once. The sample taken for sequencing was peripheral blood. These receptors all stem from a woman aged 50 to 65 with COVID-19, enrolled during active disease. The conserved cysteine and the conserved F or W are not part of the CDR3 here.

V gene,CDR3 length,J gene,CDR3 protein
TRBV3-1/TRBV3-2,13,TRBJ2-5,ASSQDSTGGETQY
TRBV18,14,TRBJ2-4,ASSPVGQGAKNIQY
TRBV19,14,TRBJ1-6,ASSFFRDTKNSPLH
TRBV4-1,10,TRBJ2-2,ASSQETGELF
TRBV6-5,11,TRBJ1-2,ASSRDSIYGYT
TRBV4-2,12,TRBJ2-1,ASSQREGGGEQF
TRBV27,14,TRBJ1-1,ASSLSIDILNTEAF
TRBV7-6,13,TRBJ1-5,ASSLMQGGNQPQH
TRBV15,14,TRBJ1-2,ATSRGGTGGSRGYT
TRBV9,11,TRBJ1-1,ASSVGTGGSAF
TRBV9,12,TRBJ2-3,ASSVEGDTDTQY
TRBV19,12,TRBJ1-5,ASAVTGGNQPQH
TRBV14,16,TRBJ2-7,ASSQVPRGGRISYEQY
TRBV12-5,13,TRBJ1-1,ASGTNRGGNTEAF
TRBV7-2,15,TRBJ2-1,ASSLAASGYSYNEQF
TRBV7-2,13,TRBJ2-3,ASSFRTPSTDTQY
TRBV9,12,TRBJ1-1,ASSVGQLNTEAF
TRBV4-1,13,TRBJ1-2,ASSPGDRGTGGYT
TRBV9,11,TRBJ2-7,ASSTGPSYEQY
TRBV7-9,11,TRBJ1-1,ASSSIRDTPAF
TRBV7-9,12,TRBJ2-7,ASTSGGGLYEQY
TRBV30,11,TRBJ1-1,AWSRTGGTEAF
TRBV6-5,11,TRBJ1-5,ASSKSSNQPQH
TRBV2,12,TRBJ2-3,ASRARGGSDTQY
TRBV5-1,13,TRBJ2-3,ASSSERGNTDTQY
TRBV7-8,11,TRBJ1-4,ASSPRRVEKLF
TRBV2,10,TRBJ1-1,ARGRGNTEAF
TRBV5-1,15,TRBJ2-3,ASSLGLAGILADTQY
TRBV5-5,14,TRBJ2-3,ASSPNRQGRGDTQY
TRBV11-3,12,TRBJ2-2,ASSLEGQGGELF
TRBV2,9,TRBJ2-7,ASTVTYEQY
TRBV19,11,TRBJ1-5,ASIGRGHQPQH
TRBV5-1,10,TRBJ2-6,ASSLDQGPIL
TRBV28,11,TRBJ2-5,ASTGFRQETQY
TRBV6-1,14,TRBJ2-7,ASSESWAGVPYEQY
TRBV30,11,TRBJ2-5,AWSSPGGETQY
TRBV5-4,12,TRBJ1-4,ASSSDRGAEKLF
TRBV21-1,13,TRBJ1-5,ASSKGIRGNQPQH
TRBV7-6,15,TRBJ1-1,ASSFVLPGGDDTEAF
TRBV29-1,14,TRBJ1-2,SVEDLDTPPLYGYT
TRBV19,12,TRBJ1-3,ASRAGFSGNTIY
TRBV30,15,TRBJ2-2,AWSVGRVGRNTGELF
TRBV28,10,TRBJ2-3,ASTYSTDTQY
TRBV6-4,13,TRBJ1-6,ASSDLPYGGSPLH
TRBV19,13,TRBJ1-1,ASSIDLPGVTEAF
TRBV30,12,TRBJ1-1,AWSVSITTREAF
TRBV14,14,TRBJ2-6,ASSQAGRARANVLT
TRBV2,11,TRBJ2-1,ASSTGTNREQF
TRBV13,12,TRBJ2-7,ASSWDSLTYEQY
TRBV4-1,12,TRBJ2-7,ASSPRDRGPEQY
TRBV19,11,TRBJ2-1,ASSISGYNEQF
TRBV6-5,13,TRBJ1-6,ASSPGTGYGSPLH
TRBV11-2,14,TRBJ1-1,ASSLGTGADLGSAF
TRBV30,11,TRBJ1-2,AWGQGSPYGYT
TRBV9,11,TRBJ1-1,ASSVSGDTEAF
TRBV5-1,13,TRBJ2-1,ASSSSGASYNEQF
TRBV19,13,TRBJ2-7,ASSIAPGTGYEQY